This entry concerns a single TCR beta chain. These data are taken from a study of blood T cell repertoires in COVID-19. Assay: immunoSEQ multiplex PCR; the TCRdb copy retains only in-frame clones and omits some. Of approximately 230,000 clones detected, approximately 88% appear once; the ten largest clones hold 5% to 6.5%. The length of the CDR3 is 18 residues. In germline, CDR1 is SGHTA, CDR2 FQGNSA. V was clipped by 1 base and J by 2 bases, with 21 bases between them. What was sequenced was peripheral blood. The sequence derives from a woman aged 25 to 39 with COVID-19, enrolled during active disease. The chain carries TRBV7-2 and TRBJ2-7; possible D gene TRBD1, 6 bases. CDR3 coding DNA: TGTGCCAGCAGCTTAGTGTGGGGTGGGGGCCTGATGACCTACGAGCAGTACTTC. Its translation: CASSLVWGGGLMTYEQYF.